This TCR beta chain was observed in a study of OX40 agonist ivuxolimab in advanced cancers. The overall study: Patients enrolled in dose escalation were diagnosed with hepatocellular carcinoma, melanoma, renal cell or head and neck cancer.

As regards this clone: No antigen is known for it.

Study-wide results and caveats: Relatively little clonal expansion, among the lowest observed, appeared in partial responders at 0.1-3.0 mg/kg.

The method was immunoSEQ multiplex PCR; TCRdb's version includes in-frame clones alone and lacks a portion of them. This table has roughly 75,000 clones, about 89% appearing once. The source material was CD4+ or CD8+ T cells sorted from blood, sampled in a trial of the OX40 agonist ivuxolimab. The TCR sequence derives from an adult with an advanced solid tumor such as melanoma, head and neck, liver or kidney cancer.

The CDR3 sequence is CASSQPLDWSYEQYF. CDR3 nucleotides: TGTGCCAGCAGTCAACCCCTAGACTGGTCCTACGAGCAGTACTTC. The chain carries TRBV7-2 and TRBJ2-7; D not certain. Deletions cut 6 bases from V and 1 base from J, with 16 bases between. The CDR3 has 15 amino acids. CDR1 and CDR2 (germline): SGHTA, FQGNSA.